This is a list of T cell receptor beta chains from one sample in a study of blood T cell repertoires in COVID-19. Clones were sequenced by immunoSEQ multiplex PCR, and TCRdb holds only the in-frame ones, with some missing. The sample lists about 440,000 clones; approximately 90% were seen once. Sequenced material: peripheral blood. The receptors shown here come from a woman aged 25 to 39 with acute or convalescent COVID-19. Each CDR3 is given with its conserved first and last residue. A D gene is named only where the DNA matches it firmly. Clone size is given for some rows only: seen once, a few or many times, or a class if the clone is expanded.

clone_size j_call d_call v_call cdr3_aa cdr3_nt
. TRBJ2-7 . TRBV20-1 CSAITQAEQYF TGCAGTGCCATCACCCAGGCAGAGCAGTACTTC
. TRBJ1-6 . TRBV27 CASSSWDTSNSPLHF TGTGCCAGCAGTTCCTGGGACACATCAAATTCACCCCTCCACTTT
few TRBJ2-7 . TRBV5-4 CASSLEPFYEQYF TGTGCCAGCAGCTTGGAGCCCTTCTACGAGCAGTACTTC
. TRBJ2-3 . TRBV6-5 CASSELGSTDTQYF TGTGCCAGCAGCGAGCTAGGTAGCACAGATACGCAGTATTTT
. TRBJ2-7 TRBD2 TRBV7-9 CASSHTFGGTYEQYF TGTGCCAGCAGCCATACATTCGGGGGGACCTACGAGCAGTACTTC
. TRBJ1-4 . TRBV5-1 CASSPRGAGSNEKLFF TGCGCCAGCAGCCCTCGGGGGGCTGGATCTAATGAAAAACTGTTTTTT
. TRBJ1-2 . TRBV6-1 CASSVQYAVMGKYGYTF TGTGCCAGCAGTGTACAGTACGCAGTGATGGGCAAATATGGCTACACCTTC
. TRBJ2-7 . TRBV27 CASKGTSALDEQYF TGTGCCAGCAAAGGGACTTCTGCTTTGGACGAGCAGTACTTC
. TRBJ1-5 . TRBV7-9 CASSFAGQPQHF TGTGCCAGCAGCTTTGCGGGGCAGCCCCAGCATTTT
. TRBJ2-7 . TRBV9 CASSVGTGLSYEQYF TGTGCCAGCAGCGTCGGAACAGGTCTCAGCTACGAGCAGTACTTC
. TRBJ2-4 . TRBV29-1 CSAKFRDIWENIQYF TGCAGCGCTAAATTCCGGGACATATGGGAAAACATTCAGTACTTC
. TRBJ1-1 . TRBV10-3 CAISGQNTEAFF TGTGCCATCAGTGGTCAAAACACTGAAGCTTTCTTT
once TRBJ1-2 TRBD1 TRBV10-3 CAISESGQGGYTF TGTGCCATCAGTGAGTCCGGACAGGGTGGCTACACCTTC
. TRBJ1-2 TRBD1 TRBV5-1 CASSSTGGHGYTF TGCGCCAGCAGCTCAACAGGGGGCCATGGCTACACCTTC
. TRBJ2-1 . TRBV7-9 CASSLAGWGRYNEQFF TGTGCCAGCAGCTTAGCAGGGTGGGGCAGGTACAATGAGCAGTTCTTC
. TRBJ2-2 . TRBV18 CASSPLGGELFF TGTGCCAGCTCACCGCTCGGTGGGGAGCTGTTTTTT
. TRBJ2-3 . TRBV5-6 CASSLKGRAGATDTQYF TGTGCCAGCAGCTTGAAAGGAAGGGCGGGGGCCACAGATACGCAGTATTTT
once TRBJ1-1 . TRBV18 CASSPRGDTEAFF TGTGCCAGCTCACCGCGGGGGGACACTGAAGCTTTCTTT
. TRBJ2-2 TRBD2 TRBV25-1 CASSDWLAGPTNTGELFF TGTGCCAGCAGTGACTGGCTAGCGGGTCCTACTAACACCGGGGAGCTGTTTTTT
. TRBJ2-7 . TRBV12-3/TRBV12-4 CASSTSGTYEQYF TGTGCCAGCAGTACATCAGGGACCTACGAGCAGTACTTC
. TRBJ1-4 . TRBV7-9 CASSSITGTPVEKLFF TGTGCCAGCAGCTCAATTACCGGGACACCGGTCGAAAAACTGTTTTTT
. TRBJ2-1 TRBD2 TRBV7-6 CASSFLAGGDNNEQFF TGTGCCAGCAGCTTTCTAGCGGGGGGGGATAACAATGAGCAGTTCTTC
. TRBJ1-5 TRBD1 TRBV4-1 CASSQDGTGDQPQHF TGCGCCAGCAGCCAAGATGGGACAGGGGATCAGCCCCAGCATTTT
. TRBJ2-2 . TRBV19 CASKPRDRNTGELFF TGTGCCAGCAAACCGCGGGACAGAAACACCGGGGAGCTGTTTTTT
. TRBJ1-1 . TRBV25-1 CASSGGLEAFF TGTGCCAGCAGTGGGGGGCTTGAAGCTTTCTTT
. TRBJ2-1 . TRBV11-2 CASSPRTASYNEQFF TGTGCCAGCAGCCCGCGGACAGCCTCCTACAATGAGCAGTTCTTC
. TRBJ2-2 . TRBV30 CACQVNGELFF TGTGCCTGCCAGGTCAACGGGGAGCTGTTTTTT
. TRBJ2-5 TRBD2 TRBV6-5 CASRVAGGLEETQYF TGTGCCAGCAGAGTAGCGGGGGGCCTCGAAGAGACCCAGTACTTC
. TRBJ1-5 . TRBV6-1 CASSDPGQPQHF TGTGCCAGCAGTGACCCGGGTCAGCCCCAGCATTTT
. TRBJ1-6 . TRBV10-3 CAISESRTANSPLHF TGTGCCATCAGTGAGTCTAGGACAGCTAATTCACCCCTCCACTTT
. TRBJ1-1 TRBD1 TRBV27 CASGHRGQPEAFF TGTGCCAGCGGCCACAGGGGGCAACCTGAAGCTTTCTTT
. TRBJ1-3 TRBD1 TRBV12-3/TRBV12-4 CASTYRGRPIYF TGTGCCAGCACCTACAGGGGCCGTCCCATATATTTT
once TRBJ1-5 . TRBV3-1/TRBV3-2 CASSQETGPQHF TGTGCCAGCAGCCAAGAGACGGGGCCCCAGCATTTT
. TRBJ1-5 . TRBV30 CAWSKDSSAGPQHF TGTGCCTGGAGTAAGGACAGTAGCGCAGGGCCCCAGCATTTT